The subject of this entry is one T cell receptor (beta chain). These data originate in a study of technical replicates of blood from several donors. The table came from immunoSEQ multiplex PCR; TCRdb's copy has only in-frame clones and leaves some out. The sample shows 74,000 or so clones, about 90% of them seen only once. Per the germline V gene, CDR1 is ENHRY and CDR2 is SYGVKD. V dropped 5 bases and J dropped 2 bases, with 9 bases sitting between them. The CDR3 length is 13 residues. The sequence was collected from a human donor in good health. The sequenced sample was T cells isolated from PBMCs. This chain uses TRBV10-3 with TRBJ1-2, with D possibly matching TRBD1 (6 bases). In DNA, the CDR3 is TGTGCCATCAGTAACACAGGGAACTATGGCTACACCTTC. As protein: CAISNTGNYGYTF.